Listed below are T cell receptor beta chains from one sample, sequenced in a study of PD-L1 blockade in urothelial cancer. Assay used: immunoSEQ multiplex PCR; TCRdb lists only in-frame clones, some missing. The table records some 97,000 clones, around 93% of them present only once. The sample in question was PBMCs, obtained around atezolizumab (anti-PD-L1) treatment. These receptors came from a woman of 80 years or more with urothelial cancer. CDR3s include the opening cysteine and the closing phenylalanine or tryptophan. A D gene is named only where the DNA matches it firmly. The size entry is marked missing in some rows and otherwise reads once, few, many or a size class.

>NA|NA|TRBV5-1|TRBJ1-3
TGCGCCAGCAGCTTGGGGACTGCTGGAAACACCATATATTTT
CASSLGTAGNTIYF
>NA|NA|TRBV5-5|TRBJ2-1
TGTGCCAGCAGCCTGACAAGCTCCTACAATGAGCAGTTCTTC
CASSLTSSYNEQFF
>NA|NA|TRBV6-1|TRBJ2-3
TGTGCCAGCAGTGAAGCTGGGGCCGACACAGATACGCAGTATTTT
CASSEAGADTDTQYF
>NA|NA|TRBV7-9|TRBJ2-5
TGTGCCAGCAGCTTGACCGGACTCCGCCAAGAGGCCCAGTACTTC
CASSLTGLRQEAQYF
>NA|NA|TRBV7-9|TRBJ1-1
TGTGCCAGCAGCTTAGGACAGCCGCCCACTGAAGCTTTCTTT
CASSLGQPPTEAFF
>NA|TRBD1|TRBV7-2|TRBJ1-5
TGTGCCAGCAGCTCGACCGAAGGGGGCGGGCCCCAGCATTTT
CASSSTEGGGPQHF
>NA|NA|TRBV5-1|TRBJ2-1
TGCGCCAGCAGCTTGGCTAGCTCCTACAATGAGCAGTTCTTC
CASSLASSYNEQFF
>NA|TRBD1|TRBV5-1|TRBJ2-2
TGCGCCAGCAGCTTCTTCGGGACAGGGGCCCGCGGGGAGCTGTTTTTT
CASSFFGTGARGELFF
>NA|TRBD1|TRBV5-6|TRBJ2-2
TGTGCCAGCAGCTACGGGACAGGGACCGGGGAGCTGTTTTTT
CASSYGTGTGELFF
>few|NA|TRBV27|TRBJ1-4
TGTGCCAGCAGTTTTTCAGGGACTAATGAAAAACTGTTTTTT
CASSFSGTNEKLFF